This TCR beta chain derives from a study of chemoradiotherapy in HPV16-positive cancers. There are a few counts of this clone. Per the germline V gene, CDR1 is MNHEY and CDR2 is SMNVEV (reference sequence). The CDR3 loop spans 15 amino acids. The V gene lost 8 bases and the J gene lost 4 bases, with 18 bases spanning the gap. Here immunoSEQ multiplex PCR was the method, and the copy in TCRdb shows in-frame clones only, minus some. Found here are about 21,000 clones, around 86% of them singletons; the top ten hold less than 5%. The receptor comes from a human donor with HPV-associated anogenital cancer. This material consisted of blood, taken from a patient who underwent chemoradiotherapy. This chain connects TRBV27 to TRBJ1-3, with D possibly matching TRBD1 (6 bases). The CDR3 coding sequence is TGTGCCAGCGTTGGGGCAGGGGCGGGGGGAAACACCATATATTTT. This sequence encodes CASVGAGAGGNTIYF.